One sample yielded the 26 T cell receptor beta chains listed below, sequenced in a study of shared clonotypes between healthy human individuals. Sequencing used immunoSEQ multiplex PCR; TCRdb keeps in-frame clones, though not all of them. The top ten hold around 0.14% of the sample, which has about 2,500,000 clones, around 90% seen once. The sequenced material came from naive CD4+ T cells sorted from blood. As for subset: CD45RA+ positively selected. The receptors were gathered from a man aged 18 to 30 in good health.

The chain is built from TRBV27 and TRBJ2-1, with 7 nucleotides matching TRBD1. The trim removed 7 bases at V and 0 bases at J, leaving 6 bases unmatched. Germline assignment: CDR1 MNHEY and CDR2 SMNVEV (reference sequence). The CDR3 covers 15 residues. The CDR3 here is CASTVDRSSYNEQFF. In DNA, the CDR3 is TGTGCCAGCACCGTGGACAGGAGCTCCTACAATGAGCAGTTCTTC.

The rearrangement joins TRBV4-2 to TRBJ2-7; D call uncertain. The germline V and J ends were trimmed by 0 bases and 6 bases, with 12 bases remaining between them. Germline values: CDR1 LGHNA, CDR2 YNFKEQ. The CDR3 consists of 14 residues. DNA of the CDR3: TGTGCCAGCAGCCAAGATAGGGTAGCAGGCGAGCAGTACTTC. It yields the protein CASSQDRVAGEQYF.

The chain combines TRBV9 with TRBJ2-7; the D gene is possibly TRBD1 (6 bases). The germline gives CDR1 SGDLS, CDR2 YYNGEE. This CDR3 contains 19 residues. The V gene lost 6 bases and the J gene lost 0 bases, with 28 bases spanning the gap. As DNA, the CDR3 is TGTGCCAGCACCTCCAGCCGGCAGGGGCTCGGTAAAAGCTCCTACGAGCAGTACTTC. It yields the protein CASTSSRQGLGKSSYEQYF.

V usage is TRBV7-9 and J usage is TRBJ2-2; D unresolved. The V gene's germline CDR1 is SEHNR and CDR2 FQNEAQ (reference sequence). Between the trimmed V and J ends, which lost 7 bases and 5 bases, there was a span of 8 bases. This CDR3 is 12 amino acids long. CDR3 amino acids: CASTPETGELFF. In DNA, the CDR3 is TGTGCCAGCACCCCGGAGACCGGGGAGCTGTTTTTT.

The rearrangement uses TRBV10-1 and TRBJ2-2; maybe TRBD2 (6 bases). Germline values: CDR1 WNHNN, CDR2 SYGVQD (reference sequence). V lost 0 bases and J lost 4, with 12 bases in between. This CDR3 region has 16 residues. This CDR3 is CASSESRGFGTGELFF. The CDR3 DNA reads TGCGCCAGCAGTGAGTCCCGGGGGTTTGGCACCGGGGAGCTGTTTTTT.

This chain uses TRBV7-2 with TRBJ2-1, with D maybe TRBD2 (5 bases). The CDR3 has 15 amino acids. CDR1 is SGHTA, CDR2 FQGNSA, per germline. V was trimmed by 4 bases and J by 8 bases, leaving 18 bases between them. CDR3 sequence (DNA): TGTGCCAGCAGCTCCGGACTTTTCCCTTCTTATGAGCAGTTCTTC. Translating gives CASSSGLFPSYEQFF.

The V gene is TRBV28, the J gene TRBJ2-7; D might be TRBD1 or TRBD2, each matching 5 bases. Trimming left V 2 bases short and J 3 bases short, with 11 bases between. This CDR3 is built from 14 residues. Germline lookup yields CDR1 MDHEN and CDR2 SYDVKM. The CDR3 coding sequence is TGTGCCAGCAGTTTACGAGGGGCGAACTACGAGCAGTACTTC. This codes for CASSLRGANYEQYF.

This chain connects TRBV25-1 to TRBJ2-7; either TRBD1 or TRBD2 may supply D (5 bases each). CDR3 length: 13 amino acids. Germline V gene lookup returns CDR1 MGHDK and CDR2 SYGVNS. Deletions cut 8 bases from V and 3 bases from J, with 14 bases between. The chain's CDR3 is CASGRAGNYEQYF. For the CDR3, the DNA is TGTGCCAGCGGGCGGGCAGGGAACTACGAGCAGTACTTC.

The chain carries TRBV19 and TRBJ2-7, with 9 bases aligning to TRBD1. The germline gives CDR1 LNHDA, CDR2 SQIVND (reference sequence). This CDR3 is built from 15 residues. V lost 6 bases to trimming and J lost 1 base; unmatched junction nucleotides: 7. The DNA of the CDR3 is TGTGCCAGTAGGACCGGAGGGACAGGGTCCTACGAGCAGTACTTC. Amino acids: CASRTGGTGSYEQYF.

This clone was picked up one time. V and J are TRBV21-1 and TRBJ2-2; TRBD1 was called by the table and not checked on the DNA. TRBV21-1 is recorded as a pseudogene. The CDR3 has 18 residues. This chain's CDR3 is CASSKAVDRPSNTGELFF. The CDR3 nucleotides read TGTGCCAGCAGCAAAGCGGTAGACAGGCCTTCGAACACCGGGGAGCTGTTTTTT.

The genes are TRBV4-1 and TRBJ1-3; maybe TRBD1 (5 bases). The CDR3 spans 15 residues. Germline assignment: CDR1 MGHRA and CDR2 YSYEKL. The germline V and J ends were trimmed by 4 bases and 2 bases, with 12 bases remaining between them. CDR3 nucleotide sequence: TGCGCCAGCAGCCCCCTAGGGGAGGCTGGAAACACCATATATTTT. This gives the protein CASSPLGEAGNTIYF.

This chain connects TRBV18 to TRBJ2-3; maybe TRBD2 (7 bases). The CDR3 covers 19 residues. Germline V gives CDR1 KGHSH, CDR2 LQKENI. Trimming shortened V by 0 bases and J by 4 bases, and 23 bases separated the two germline ends. This chain's CDR3 is CASSPPLGGAAGLSDTQYF. The CDR3 nucleotides are TGTGCCAGCTCACCACCCCTTGGGGGGGCCGCTGGGTTGTCAGATACGCAGTATTTT.

In nucleotides, the CDR3 is TGCGCCAGCAGCACCCGACAGGGTGGTGGCTACACCTTC. Protein: CASSTRQGGGYTF. V and J are TRBV4-1 and TRBJ1-2, with 7 bases lining up with TRBD1. The CDR3 runs to 13 residues. With V trimmed by 5 bases and J by 7 bases, 7 bases remained unmatched. Germline V gene lookup returns CDR1 MGHRA and CDR2 YSYEKL.

CDR3 bases: TGTGCCATCAGTGAGTCGCCCGGGGACGAGCAGTACTTC. As protein: CAISESPGDEQYF. The chain combines TRBV10-3 with TRBJ2-7, with TRBD2 as a possible D gene (5 bases). The CDR3 is 13 residues long. Germline lookup yields CDR1 ENHRY and CDR2 SYGVKD. V lost 0 bases and J lost 5, with 8 bases in between.

Turning to this clone: The same CDR3 can be traced to other DNA sequences in this sample. This sequence joins TRBV29-1 and TRBJ2-2; D call uncertain. The germline V gene has CDR1 SQVTM and CDR2 ANQGSEA. V lost 4 bases and J 5 bases, leaving 5 bases between the germline ends. This CDR3 has 11 amino acids. The CDR3 sequence: CSVVSTGELFF. DNA of the CDR3: TGCAGCGTTGTTTCGACCGGGGAGCTGTTTTTT.

This chain links TRBV19 with TRBJ2-7; D gene ambiguous. The CDR3 is made up of 12 amino acids. The V end lost 3 bases, the J end lost 2 bases, and 5 bases lay between the germline ends. The germline V gene has CDR1 LNHDA and CDR2 SQIVND (reference sequence). CDR3: CASSIRAYEQYF. CDR3 bases: TGTGCCAGTAGTATCAGAGCCTACGAGCAGTACTTC.

This chain connects TRBV18 to TRBJ2-2, with D maybe TRBD2 (6 bases). Trimming took 5 bases from V and 3 from J, leaving 13 bases between them. The CDR3 runs to 15 residues. Germline assignment: CDR1 KGHSH and CDR2 LQKENI. CDR3 in amino acids: CASSVIPGDTGELFF. The CDR3 DNA follows: TGTGCCAGCTCAGTGATACCGGGGGACACCGGGGAGCTGTTTTTT. Variable domain in full (rest from reference TRBV18 and TRBJ2-2): NAGVMQNPRHLVRRRGQEARLRCSPMKGHSHVYWYRQLPEEGLKFMVYLQKENIIDESGMPKERFSAEFPKEGPSILRIQQVVRGDSAAYFCASSVIPGDTGELFFGEGSRLTVL.

The chain uses TRBV2 and TRBJ1-1; D is possibly TRBD1 (6 bases). Germline V lookup: CDR1 SNHLY, CDR2 FYNNEI. This CDR3 is 13 amino acids long. V was clipped by 5 bases and J by 4 bases, with 11 bases between them. CDR3 nucleotide sequence: TGTGCCAGCAGTACAGGGTGGAGCACTGAAGCTTTCTTT. It is translated as CASSTGWSTEAFF.

This clone was seen a single time. V gene TRBV27 combines with J gene TRBJ1-1, with a tentative D call TRBD1 (6 bases). This CDR3 spans 17 amino acids. Trimming shortened V by 6 bases and J by 1 base, and 21 bases separated the two germline ends. Germline CDR1 is MNHEY and CDR2 is SMNVEV (reference sequence). CDR3 amino acids: CASSSLPSGTTNTEAFF. CDR3 DNA sequence: TGTGCCAGCAGCTCGTTACCCTCCGGGACAACGAACACTGAAGCTTTCTTT.

This clone has just one count. V and J are TRBV21-1 and TRBJ2-5; the table's D call, TRBD2, was not checked against the DNA. TRBV21-1 is an annotated pseudogene. CDR3 length: 15 residues. The chain's CDR3 is CASSLPPGSKETQYF. CDR3 nucleotides: TGTGCCAGCAGTTTACCCCCGGGATCGAAAGAGACCCAGTACTTC.

Here the CDR3 reads CASSPPLGLETQYF. Written as DNA, the CDR3 is TGCGCCAGCAGCCCGCCTTTGGGGCTAGAGACCCAGTACTTC. The J gene is TRBJ2-5, the V gene TRBV5-1; a weak D match, TRBD1 (5 bases). Trimming left V 4 bases short and J 4 bases short, with 14 bases between. The CDR3 is 14 amino acids. Germline values: CDR1 SGHRS, CDR2 YFSETQ.

This clone was recorded once. The chain carries TRBV14 and TRBJ2-7; D is unresolved. The CDR3 is made up of 14 amino acids. Trimming removed 0 bases from V and 6 bases from J, with 12 bases in between. The germline V gene encodes CDR1 SGHDN and CDR2 FVKESK. CDR3 DNA: TGTGCCAGCAGCCAAGACCTTGCTAGATCCGAGCAGTACTTC. This encodes CASSQDLARSEQYF.

The chain has TRBV6-1 and TRBJ2-7, with 8 bases lining up with TRBD2. CDR1 and CDR2 from the germline V gene are MNHNS and SASEGT. Trimming at V came to 7 bases and at J to 5 bases, leaving 7 bases not matched to a gene. This CDR3 comprises 13 residues. The CDR3 here is CASNPGTRNEQYF. The DNA of the CDR3 is TGTGCCAGCAACCCCGGGACTAGAAACGAGCAGTACTTC.

The CDR3: CASSFSGNTYEQYF. The DNA for the CDR3 is TGTGCCAGCAGCTTTAGCGGGAATACCTACGAGCAGTACTTC. J is TRBJ2-7 and V is TRBV7-9; TRBD2 matches 8 bases. The trim removed 3 bases at V and 2 bases at J, leaving 3 bases unmatched. This CDR3 contains 14 residues. Germline assignment: CDR1 SEHNR and CDR2 FQNEAQ (reference sequence).

The chain has TRBV10-1 and TRBJ1-2; D gene unclear. Trimming took off 4 bases at V and 8 bases at J, with 11 bases between the two ends. The germline CDR1 and CDR2 sequences are WNHNN and SYGVQD (reference sequence). This CDR3 is 12 amino acids long. The CDR3 spells CASSGSAGGYTF. The CDR3 nucleotides are TGCGCCAGCAGTGGGTCCGCTGGGGGCTACACCTTC.

This clone showed up just once. The chain combines TRBV10-1 with TRBJ2-6; possible D gene TRBD1, 6 bases. The CDR3 loop spans 15 amino acids. Deletions cut 5 bases from V and 3 bases from J, with 11 bases between. Germline V gene lookup returns CDR1 WNHNN and CDR2 SYGVQD (reference sequence). The CDR3, as DNA: TGCGCCAGCAGTCCTACAGGGTTTGGGGCCAACGTCCTGACTTTC. Its translation: CASSPTGFGANVLTF.